The T cell receptor (beta chain) described here comes from a study of cytomegalovirus exposure and HLA in healthy donors (dated by TCRdb to 2016 to 2017). As for the study more broadly: An earlier analysis of some 600 of the donors reported around 280 Gb of sequence data and 117 million unique TCR beta sequences obtained from some 170 million T cells. Rather than drawing on any new phenotypic data, the later analysis identified candidate immune exposures from TCR beta sequences and the way those sequences occurred across donors. To decide whether each TCR beta V gene segment behaved as functional or pseudogenic, an earlier analysis of some 600 of the donors relied on high-throughput TCR beta sequencing. Both class I and class II loci were covered by HLA typing, at four-digit resolution. The T cell repertoires of around 670 subjects were profiled by immunosequencing and related to cytomegalovirus serostatus. A later analysis re-examined previously published TCR beta repertoires from several hundred donors and added high-resolution HLA genotyping to investigate patterns of TCR occurrence. The aim of the study was to test whether cataloging public T cell receptors could identify signatures of past pathogen exposure. Every repertoire in the discovery cohort had been generated on one and the same sequencing platform. Of the approximately 400 genotyped donors, around 81% fell in the genetic ancestry cluster associated with self-reported Caucasian donors. To predict cytomegalovirus infection status, the study brought together high-throughput TCR immunosequencing, statistical association of individual TCRs with disease status, and machine learning. In a later genetic analysis, genome-wide SNP genotypes for about 65% of the 666 donors were used, and that subset was treated as a discovery cohort. Because of strong linkage in the cohort, roughly 5 DR-DQ haplotypes were treated as single units for association and clustering. An early release that covered some 630 HLA-typed donors contained approximately 300 gigabases of sequencing data and approximately 85 million unique TCR sequences. Among roughly 400 genotyped donors of the cohort, an average of about 240,000 unique TCR beta nucleotide sequences were sequenced per donor, around 20% of them non-productive. Typing coverage varied by locus: roughly 620-640 donors for A, B, C, DRB1 and DQB1; roughly 560 for DQA1; more than 600 for DPA1; roughly 450 for DPB1. Donor age, sex, ethnicity and CMV serostatus were collected together with the repertoire data. In addition to the first cohort of around 670 subjects, a separate validation cohort of 130 or so different subjects was used.

The cohort consisted of approximately 670 healthy bone marrow donors. At the time of sampling, all cohort members were nominally healthy, though unrecorded immune exposures were likely present. The donor tested CMV seronegative, placing the donor among the roughly 340 seronegative members of the cohort. A peripheral blood sample was collected from each donor, and TCR beta sequencing was performed on peripheral blood mononuclear cells. The Qiagen DNeasy Blood Extraction Kit was used to extract genomic DNA from the blood cell samples. CDR1 SGHRS and CDR2 YFSETQ were looked up in the germline V gene. The CDR3 numbers 15 residues from cysteine through phenylalanine. Only the CDR3 DNA is retained, 45 bases long and in frame from the first base. V is pared back by 4 bases and J by 3 bases, with 14 bases lying between the germline termini. What the study reported, not specific to this receptor: In a later genetic analysis, fewer N-insertions in productive TCRs were reported among donors in an Asian-associated ancestry cluster than the roughly 700-donor mean. Around 16 rarely observed V segments, including chromosome 9 orphons, were excluded from the earlier analysis of just under 600 of the donors because counts were too low. A later analysis associated 15,000 to 20,000 TCR beta sequences with specific HLA alleles at a false discovery rate of 0.05. The sequencing pipeline was judged likely to have produced a cluster of highly shared sequence variants as a technical artifact. V-gene and J-gene trimming of TCR beta chains was associated with a missense DCLRE1C variant in a later genetic analysis, and the association was replicated in an independent cohort. The authors suggested that the approach could potentially be generalized to other disease states and immunological phenotypes. Most TCR sequences were seen in very few donors, while some public TCRs were found in many individuals. Because HLA typing was unavailable for some donors at each locus, only the typed subset was used in association tests. A further reported finding was that TCR beta sequences accurately predicted the HLA-A and HLA-B alleles for most subjects in the first cohort. Linkage disequilibrium might explain the correlated functional status among segregating V segments, but an unknown experimental factor could not be ruled out. Immune exposure information for the cohort was limited to CMV serostatus. In the study, some 160 TCR beta chains were listed as associated with cytomegalovirus. Some IMGT-functional V segments, including TRBV6-2 and TRBV6-3, could not be told apart with the 87-base-pair reads, so those segments were excluded. Assigning TCR associations to individual alleles was difficult when HLA alleles, especially DR and DQ, strongly co-occurred. Most CMV-associated TCR beta chains appeared to be HLA-restricted in a later analysis, and the HLA associations seemed to be driven largely by CMV exposure. The cohort was sequenced for TCR beta chains only, and without alpha or paired-chain data the features that could be detected were limited. A later analysis found that TCR association rates varied across HLA loci, with DRB1 alleles showing the most associated TCRs and HLA-C alleles the fewest. A few of the identified cytomegalovirus-associated TCR beta chains were confirmed in vitro to be specific for cytomegalovirus antigens. A later analysis reported that several top co-occurrence clusters appeared linked to parvovirus B19, influenza, CMV and Epstein-Barr virus. The classifier was reported to diagnose cytomegalovirus status with high specificity and sensitivity in both the original cohort and the validation cohort. Roughly uniform sequencing depth across donors was assumed in presence/absence analyses, although this assumption may not hold. Broadly in line with IMGT annotations, most TCR beta V segments showed up in productive rearrangements about 90% or about 30% of the time in an earlier analysis of approximately 640 of the donors. In a later analysis, HLA-associated TCR beta chains were found to be more clonally expanded and to have lower generation probabilities than equally common non-associated chains.

Concerning this clone itself: The specificity of this receptor is unknown. No base-level quality is on record; no much larger clone is a single base apart.

Libraries were constructed by the immunoSEQ multiplex PCR assay. A mixture of 60 forward primers for TCR Vbeta segments and 13 reverse primers for TCR Jbeta segments was used in the multiplex PCR. The CDR3 region of rearranged TCR beta genes was amplified from genomic DNA by a multiplex PCR assay. On the Illumina HiSeq System, the amplified TCR beta libraries were sequenced as 87-base-pair reads. The authors processed their data as follows. In a later analysis, around 80 million unique TCR beta chains were counted across the 650 to 700 repertoires, and roughly 11 million of these chains were shared by at least two donors. A nearest-neighbor algorithm error-corrected the raw reads and collapsed the reads into unique sequences, merging closely related sequences to remove PCR and sequencing errors. V, D and J gene segments were assigned by aligning CDR3 sequences to IMGT reference sequences. For a sequence to be retained, a match of at least six nucleotides to both a V gene segment and a J gene segment was required. A rearrangement counted as productive if the CDR3 had no stop codons and remained in frame with V and J, and every other rearrangement counted as non-productive. CDR3 was defined by IMGT convention, running from the second conserved V-encoded cysteine to the conserved J-encoded phenylalanine. Sequences without an unambiguous match to a single V gene segment were excluded from the earlier analysis of 500 to 700 of the donors. In an earlier analysis of several hundred of the donors, a V segment was called functional when productive rearrangements were above 56.7%, and segregating when the standard deviation between donors exceeded 5%. A statistical classification framework was built for diagnosing cytomegalovirus status from the catalog of TCR beta chain sequences. In a later analysis, TCR nucleotide sequences were compared against IMGT/GENE-DB human TR gene sequences so that V and J genes could be assigned. The TCRdist pipeline was used in a later analysis to assign CDR3 sequences and most-parsimonious VDJ recombination scenarios. In a later analysis, each TCR beta chain was defined by its CDR3 amino acid sequence together with its V-gene family, and reads lacking a unique V-gene family were excluded. As a way to deal with suspected cross-contamination and a sequencing artifact, a later analysis dropped approximately 590 nucleotide sequences that were highly shared and had low generation probability. In a later analysis, a clonal expansion index for each public chain was calculated from normalized within-repertoire ranks of inferred template counts. A later analysis computed generation probabilities with a VDJ recombination model fitted to out-of-frame rearrangements, and checked the results against IGoR. Hypergeometric tests were used in a later analysis to score TCR-TCR, TCR-HLA and TCR-CMV co-occurrence, with a repertoire-size bias correction applied to the TCR pairs. To estimate false discovery rates, a later analysis permuted the HLA or CMV assignments 20 times. In a later analysis, co-occurring TCRs were grouped using DBSCAN, with TCRdist sequence similarity added in when clustering inside HLA-allele-positive subsets. For co-occurrence clustering, repertoires with fewer than 30,000 or more than 120,000 public chains were excluded, along with roughly five repertoires with anomalous nucleotide sharing. This immuneACCESS table, as held by TCRdb, lists in-frame sequences with V and J called but not all clones. Of the missing ones, under half trace to an unresolved V gene in checked studies; the others have no known cause. V, J and clone size were drawn from that table, and D and trimming were deduced from the DNA. The sample profile shows 120,000 to 150,000 clones; about 72% of them were found once. The top ten clonotypes cover approximately 2.1% of the sample.

Sequenced sample: PBMCs. The TCR comes from a man aged 40-50 years in good health and CMV-seronegative. The V and J segments used are TRBV5-1 and TRBJ1-5; the best D guess is TRBD1, with 5 bases matching. CDR3 loop: CASSVGEGFNQPQHF. At the DNA level, the sequence is TGCGCCAGCAGCGTGGGGGAGGGATTCAATCAGCCCCAGCATTTT.